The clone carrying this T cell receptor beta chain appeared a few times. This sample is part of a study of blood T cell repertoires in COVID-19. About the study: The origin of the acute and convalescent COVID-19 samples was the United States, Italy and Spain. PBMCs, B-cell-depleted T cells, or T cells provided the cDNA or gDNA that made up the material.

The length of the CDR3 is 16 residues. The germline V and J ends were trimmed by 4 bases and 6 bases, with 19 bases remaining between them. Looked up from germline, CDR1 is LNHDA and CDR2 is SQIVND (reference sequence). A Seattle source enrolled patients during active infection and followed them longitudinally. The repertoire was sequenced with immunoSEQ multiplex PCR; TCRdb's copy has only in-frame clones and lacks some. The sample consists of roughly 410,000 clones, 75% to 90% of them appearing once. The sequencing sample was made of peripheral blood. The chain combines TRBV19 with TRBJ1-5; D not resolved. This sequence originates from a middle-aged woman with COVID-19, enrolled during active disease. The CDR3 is CASSSGGTRLGQPQHF. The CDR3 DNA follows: TGTGCCAGTAGTAGTGGAGGCACTCGTTTGGGTCAGCCCCAGCATTTT. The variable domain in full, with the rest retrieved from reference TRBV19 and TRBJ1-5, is DGGITQSPKYLFRKEGQNVTLSCEQNLNHDAMYWYRQDPGQGLRLIYYSQIVNDFQKGDIAEGYSVSREKKESFPLTVTSAQKNPTAFYLCASSSGGTRLGQPQHFGDGTRLSIL.